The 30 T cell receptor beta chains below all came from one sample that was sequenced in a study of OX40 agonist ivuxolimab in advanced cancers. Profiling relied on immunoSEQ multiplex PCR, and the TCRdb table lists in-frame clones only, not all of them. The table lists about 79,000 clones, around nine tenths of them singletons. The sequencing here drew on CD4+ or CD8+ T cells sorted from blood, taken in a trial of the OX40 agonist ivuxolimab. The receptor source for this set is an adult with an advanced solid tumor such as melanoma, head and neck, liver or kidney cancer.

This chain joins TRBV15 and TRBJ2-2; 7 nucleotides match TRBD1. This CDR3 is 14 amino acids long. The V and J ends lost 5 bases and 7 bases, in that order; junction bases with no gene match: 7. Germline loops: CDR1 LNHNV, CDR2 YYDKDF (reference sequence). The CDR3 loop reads CATSGQEPVGELFF. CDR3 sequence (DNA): TGTGCCACCAGCGGACAGGAGCCCGTCGGGGAGCTGTTTTTT. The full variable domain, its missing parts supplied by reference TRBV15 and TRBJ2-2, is DAMVIQNPRYQVTQFGKPVTLSCSQTLNHNVMYWYQQKSSQAPKLLFHYYDKDFNNEADTPDNFQSRRPNTSFCFLDIRSPGLGDTAMYLCATSGQEPVGELFFGEGSRLTVL.

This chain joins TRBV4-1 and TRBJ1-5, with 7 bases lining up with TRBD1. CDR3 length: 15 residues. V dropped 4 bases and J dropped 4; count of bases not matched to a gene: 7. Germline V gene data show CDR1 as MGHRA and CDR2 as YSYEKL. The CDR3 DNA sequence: TGCGCCAGCAGCCCCGGCAGGGGGGGGAATCAGCCCCAGCATTTT. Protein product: CASSPGRGGNQPQHF.

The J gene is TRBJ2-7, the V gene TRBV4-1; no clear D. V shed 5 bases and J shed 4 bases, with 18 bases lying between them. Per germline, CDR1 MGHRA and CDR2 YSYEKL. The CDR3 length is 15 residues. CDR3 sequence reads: CASSSSLMANYEQYF. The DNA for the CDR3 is TGCGCCAGCAGCTCTTCCCTAATGGCGAATTACGAGCAGTACTTC.

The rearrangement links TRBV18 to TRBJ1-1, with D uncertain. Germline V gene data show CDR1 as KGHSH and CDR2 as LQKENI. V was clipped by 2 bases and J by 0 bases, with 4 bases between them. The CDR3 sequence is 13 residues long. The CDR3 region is CASSPSVNTEAFF. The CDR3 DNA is TGTGCCAGCTCACCATCGGTGAACACTGAAGCTTTCTTT. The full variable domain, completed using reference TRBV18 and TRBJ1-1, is NAGVMQNPRHLVRRRGQEARLRCSPMKGHSHVYWYRQLPEEGLKFMVYLQKENIIDESGMPKERFSAEFPKEGPSILRIQQVVRGDSAAYFCASSPSVNTEAFFGQGTRLTVV.

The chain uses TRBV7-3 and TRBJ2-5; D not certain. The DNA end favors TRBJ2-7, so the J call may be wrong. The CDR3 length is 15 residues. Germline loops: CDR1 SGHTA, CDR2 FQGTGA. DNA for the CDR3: TGTGCCAGCAGCTTTGAAGCACAAACCCCCTACGAGCAGTACTTC. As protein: CASSFEAQTPYEQYF.

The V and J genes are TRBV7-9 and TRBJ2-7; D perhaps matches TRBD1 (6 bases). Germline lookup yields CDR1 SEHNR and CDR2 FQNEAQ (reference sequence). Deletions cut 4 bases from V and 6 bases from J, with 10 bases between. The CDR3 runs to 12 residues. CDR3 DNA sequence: TGTGCCAGCAGCTATGGACAGACCGAGCAGTACTTC. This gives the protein CASSYGQTEQYF.

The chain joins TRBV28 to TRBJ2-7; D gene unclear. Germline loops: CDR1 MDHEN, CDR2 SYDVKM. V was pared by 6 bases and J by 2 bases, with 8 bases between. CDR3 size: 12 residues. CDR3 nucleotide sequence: TGTGCCAGCAGATACGGAGCCTACGAGCAGTACTTC. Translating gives CASRYGAYEQYF.

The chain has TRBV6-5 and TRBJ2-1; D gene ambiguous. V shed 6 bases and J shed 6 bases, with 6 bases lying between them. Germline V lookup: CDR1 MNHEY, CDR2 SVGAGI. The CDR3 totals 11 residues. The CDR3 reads CASSIGNEQFF. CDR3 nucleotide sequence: TGTGCCAGCAGCATAGGCAATGAGCAGTTCTTC.

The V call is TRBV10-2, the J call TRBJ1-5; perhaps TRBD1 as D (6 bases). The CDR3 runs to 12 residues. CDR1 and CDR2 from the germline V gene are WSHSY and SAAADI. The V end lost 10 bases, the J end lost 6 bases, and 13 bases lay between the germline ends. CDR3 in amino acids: CATSTGGQPQHF. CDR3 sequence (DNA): TGCGCCACCTCGACAGGCGGTCAGCCCCAGCATTTT.

CDR3 protein: CASSHSLTGGYVLDEQFF. Here the CDR3 DNA reads TGTGCCAGCAGCCATTCCCTTACAGGGGGCTACGTTTTGGATGAGCAGTTCTTC. The rearrangement links TRBV11-3 to TRBJ2-1, with 9 nucleotides matching TRBD1. The CDR3 contains 18 residues. J lost 8 bases, V lost 5 bases, and 19 bases had no gene match. In germline, CDR1 is SGHNT, CDR2 YENEEA.

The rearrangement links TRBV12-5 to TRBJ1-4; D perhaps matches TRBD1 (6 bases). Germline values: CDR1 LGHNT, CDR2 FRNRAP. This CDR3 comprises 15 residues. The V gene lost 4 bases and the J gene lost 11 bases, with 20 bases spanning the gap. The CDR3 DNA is TGTGCTAGTGGTTCTGGGCGGGGGCCCGGAGAGAAACTGTTTTTT. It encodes CASGSGRGPGEKLFF. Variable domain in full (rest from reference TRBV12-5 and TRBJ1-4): DARVTQTPRHKVTEMGQEVTMRCQPILGHNTVFWYRQTMMQGLELLAYFRNRAPLDDSGMPKDRFSAEMPDATLATLKIQPSEPRDSAVYFCASGSGRGPGEKLFFGSGTQLSVL.

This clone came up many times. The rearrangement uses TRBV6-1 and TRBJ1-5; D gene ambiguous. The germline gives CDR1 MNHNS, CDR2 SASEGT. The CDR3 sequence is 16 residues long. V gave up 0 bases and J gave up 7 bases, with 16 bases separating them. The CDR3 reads CASSEAVWGKGQPQHF. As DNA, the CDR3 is TGTGCCAGCAGTGAAGCAGTGTGGGGAAAAGGGCAGCCCCAGCATTTT.

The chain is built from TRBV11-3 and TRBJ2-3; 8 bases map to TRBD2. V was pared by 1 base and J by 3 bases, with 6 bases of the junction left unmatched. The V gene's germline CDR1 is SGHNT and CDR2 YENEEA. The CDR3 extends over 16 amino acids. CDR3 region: CASSLAGASGTDTQYF. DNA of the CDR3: TGTGCCAGCAGCTTAGCTGGAGCTAGCGGGACAGATACGCAGTATTTT.

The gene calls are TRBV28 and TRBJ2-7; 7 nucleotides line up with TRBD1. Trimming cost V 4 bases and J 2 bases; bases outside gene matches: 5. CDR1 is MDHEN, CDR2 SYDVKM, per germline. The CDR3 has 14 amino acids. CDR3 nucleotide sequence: TGTGCCAGCAGTTCTTCCGGGACAGCCTACGAGCAGTACTTC. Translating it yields CASSSSGTAYEQYF.

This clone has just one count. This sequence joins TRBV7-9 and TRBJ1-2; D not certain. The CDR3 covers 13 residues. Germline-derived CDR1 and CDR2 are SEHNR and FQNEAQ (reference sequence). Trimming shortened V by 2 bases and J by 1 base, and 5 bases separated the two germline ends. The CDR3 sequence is CASSLYDNYGYTF. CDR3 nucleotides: TGTGCCAGCAGCTTATACGATAACTATGGCTACACCTTC.

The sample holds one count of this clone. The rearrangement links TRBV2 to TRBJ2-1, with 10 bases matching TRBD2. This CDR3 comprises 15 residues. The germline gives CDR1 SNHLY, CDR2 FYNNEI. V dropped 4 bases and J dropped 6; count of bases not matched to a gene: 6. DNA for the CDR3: TGTGCCAGCAGTGGGCTAGCGGGGGCCTTCAATGAGCAGTTCTTC. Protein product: CASSGLAGAFNEQFF.

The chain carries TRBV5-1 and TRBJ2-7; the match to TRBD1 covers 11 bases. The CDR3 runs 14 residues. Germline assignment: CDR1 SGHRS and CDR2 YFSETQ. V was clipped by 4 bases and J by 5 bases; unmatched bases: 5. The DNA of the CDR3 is TGCGCCAGCAGCCCGGACAGGGGGCGGAACGAGCAGTACTTC. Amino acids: CASSPDRGRNEQYF.

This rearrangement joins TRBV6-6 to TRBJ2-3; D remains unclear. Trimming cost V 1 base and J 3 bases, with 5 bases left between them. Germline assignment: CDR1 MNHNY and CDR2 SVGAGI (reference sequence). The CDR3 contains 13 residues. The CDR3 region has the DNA TGTGCCAGCAGTTACTTAGGGACAGATACGCAGTATTTT. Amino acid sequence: CASSYLGTDTQYF.

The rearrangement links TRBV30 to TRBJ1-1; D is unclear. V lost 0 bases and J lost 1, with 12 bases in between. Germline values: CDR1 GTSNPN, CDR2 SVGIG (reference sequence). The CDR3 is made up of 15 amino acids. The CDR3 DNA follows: TGTGCCTGGAGTGTGGGAGGCAGCCAGAACACTGAAGCTTTCTTT. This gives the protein CAWSVGGSQNTEAFF.

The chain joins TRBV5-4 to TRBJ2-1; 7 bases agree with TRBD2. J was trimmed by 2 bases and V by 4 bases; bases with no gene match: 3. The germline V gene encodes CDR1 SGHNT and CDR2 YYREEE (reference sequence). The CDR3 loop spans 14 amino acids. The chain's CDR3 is CASSESGTYNEQFF. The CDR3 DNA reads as TGTGCCAGCAGCGAGAGCGGGACCTACAATGAGCAGTTCTTC.

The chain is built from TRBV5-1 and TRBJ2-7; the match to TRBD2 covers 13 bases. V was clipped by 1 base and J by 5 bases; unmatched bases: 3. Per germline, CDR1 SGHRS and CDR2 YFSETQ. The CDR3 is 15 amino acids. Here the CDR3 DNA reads TGCGCCAGCAGCTTGTCGACTAGCGGGAGGAACGAGCAGTACTTC. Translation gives CASSLSTSGRNEQYF.

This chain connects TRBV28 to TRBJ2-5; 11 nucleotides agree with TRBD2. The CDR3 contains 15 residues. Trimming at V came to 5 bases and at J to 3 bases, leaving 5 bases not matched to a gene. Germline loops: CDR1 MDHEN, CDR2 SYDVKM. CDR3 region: CASSAPTSGKETQYF. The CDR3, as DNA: TGTGCCAGCAGTGCCCCGACTAGCGGGAAAGAGACCCAGTACTTC.

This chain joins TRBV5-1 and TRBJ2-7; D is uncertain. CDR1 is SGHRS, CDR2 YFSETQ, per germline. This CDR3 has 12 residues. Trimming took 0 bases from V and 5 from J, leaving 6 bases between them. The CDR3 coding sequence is TGCGCCAGCAGCTTGGTGGAAAACGAGCAGTACTTC. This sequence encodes CASSLVENEQYF. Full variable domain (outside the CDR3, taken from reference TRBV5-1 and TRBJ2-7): KAGVTQTPRYLIKTRGQQVTLSCSPISGHRSVSWYQQTPGQGLQFLFEYFSETQRNKGNFPGRFSGRQFSNSRSEMNVSTLELGDSALYLCASSLVENEQYFGPGTRLTVT.

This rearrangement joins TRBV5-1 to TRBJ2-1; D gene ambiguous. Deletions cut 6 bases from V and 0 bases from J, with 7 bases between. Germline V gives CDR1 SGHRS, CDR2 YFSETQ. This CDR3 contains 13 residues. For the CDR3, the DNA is TGCGCCAGCACGGAGCTCTCCTACAATGAGCAGTTCTTC. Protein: CASTELSYNEQFF.

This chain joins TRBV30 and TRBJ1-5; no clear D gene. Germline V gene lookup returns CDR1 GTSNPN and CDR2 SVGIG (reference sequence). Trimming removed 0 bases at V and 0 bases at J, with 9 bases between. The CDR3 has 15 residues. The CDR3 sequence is CAWSVQLYSNQPQHF. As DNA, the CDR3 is TGTGCCTGGAGTGTACAACTATATAGCAATCAGCCCCAGCATTTT. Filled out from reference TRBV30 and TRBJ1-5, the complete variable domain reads SQTIHQWPATLVQPVGSPLSLECTVEGTSNPNLYWYRQAAGRGLQLLFYSVGIGQISSEVPQNLSASRPQDRQFILSSKKLLLSDSGFYLCAWSVQLYSNQPQHFGDGTRLSIL.

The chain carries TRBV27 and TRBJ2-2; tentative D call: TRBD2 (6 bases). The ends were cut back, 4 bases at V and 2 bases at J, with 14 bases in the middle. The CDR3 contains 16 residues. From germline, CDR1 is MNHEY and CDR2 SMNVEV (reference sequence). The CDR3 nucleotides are TGTGCCAGCAGTTATGGTAGCGGTGCCAACACCGGGGAGCTGTTTTTT. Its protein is CASSYGSGANTGELFF.

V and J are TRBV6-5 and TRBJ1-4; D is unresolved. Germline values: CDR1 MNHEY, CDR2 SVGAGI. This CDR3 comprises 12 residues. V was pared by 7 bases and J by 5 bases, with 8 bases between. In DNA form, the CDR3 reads TGTGCCAGCAAGAGCAGAAATGAAAAACTGTTTTTT. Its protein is CASKSRNEKLFF.

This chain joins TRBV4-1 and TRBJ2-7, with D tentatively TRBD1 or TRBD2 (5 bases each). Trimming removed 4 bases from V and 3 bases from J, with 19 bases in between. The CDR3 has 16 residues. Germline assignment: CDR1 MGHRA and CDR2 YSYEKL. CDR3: CASSPGTGSFLYEQYF. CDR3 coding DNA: TGCGCCAGCAGCCCGGGGACCGGCTCATTCCTCTACGAGCAGTACTTC.

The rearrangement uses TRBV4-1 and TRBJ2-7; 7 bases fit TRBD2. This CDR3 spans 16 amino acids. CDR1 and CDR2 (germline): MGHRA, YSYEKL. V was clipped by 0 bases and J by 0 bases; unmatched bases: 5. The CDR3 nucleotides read TGCGCCAGCAGCCAAGATCCGGGACTACTCTCCTACGAGCAGTACTTC. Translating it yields CASSQDPGLLSYEQYF.

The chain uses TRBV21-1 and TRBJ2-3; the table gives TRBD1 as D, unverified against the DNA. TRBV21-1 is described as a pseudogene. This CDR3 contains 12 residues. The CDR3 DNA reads TGTGTCGAGAGGGGGCGCACAGATACGCAGTATTTT. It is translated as CVERGRTDTQYF.